This T cell receptor (beta chain) was observed in a study of shared clonotypes between healthy human individuals. Regarding the study as a whole: Sampling included only blood; tissue repertoires likely differ. Sharing across four donors was seen in around 5.1% of naive CD4 clonotypes. Clonotypes shared by all four sorted-subset donors had higher generation probabilities than non-shared clonotypes. Larger estimated richness was generally recorded for naive subsets relative to memory subsets.

A word on this clone: Its antigen is unknown.

Sequencing used immunoSEQ multiplex PCR; TCRdb keeps in-frame clones, though not all of them. The sample lists some 900,000 clones; about three quarters were seen once. The sample comprised memory CD4+ T cells sorted from blood. Described subset: CD45RA-negative fraction. The origin of this receptor is a young man in good health.

The CDR3 loop is CAIRGLTYEQYF. CDR3 DNA: TGTGCCATCCGAGGGTTAACCTACGAGCAGTACTTC. The rearrangement joins TRBV10-3 to TRBJ2-7, with D possibly TRBD2 on 5 matching bases. Germline lookup yields CDR1 ENHRY and CDR2 SYGVKD. V dropped 8 bases and J dropped 2 bases, with 10 bases sitting between them. CDR3 length equals 12 residues.